The clone carrying this T cell receptor (beta chain) was counted only a few times. This entry is derived from a study of CD8+ T cells in alopecia areata. Trimming removed 6 bases from V and 5 bases from J; junction bases left unmatched: 7. The CDR3 contains 14 residues. In germline, CDR1 is MDHEN, CDR2 SYDVKM. RNA extraction was followed by reverse transcription into cDNA, which acted as the sequencing template. Measured with immunoSEQ multiplex PCR; TCRdb has only the in-frame clones, and not every one. This table holds more than 95,000 clones, under 40% found once. The chain joins TRBV28 to TRBJ1-2; 9 nucleotides line up with TRBD1. The sequenced sample consisted of CD4+ T cells sorted from blood. The TCR was taken from a human donor with alopecia areata. The CDR3 reads CASSFGQGSYGYTF. CDR3 sequence (DNA): TGTGCCAGCAGCTTCGGACAGGGGAGTTATGGCTACACCTTC.